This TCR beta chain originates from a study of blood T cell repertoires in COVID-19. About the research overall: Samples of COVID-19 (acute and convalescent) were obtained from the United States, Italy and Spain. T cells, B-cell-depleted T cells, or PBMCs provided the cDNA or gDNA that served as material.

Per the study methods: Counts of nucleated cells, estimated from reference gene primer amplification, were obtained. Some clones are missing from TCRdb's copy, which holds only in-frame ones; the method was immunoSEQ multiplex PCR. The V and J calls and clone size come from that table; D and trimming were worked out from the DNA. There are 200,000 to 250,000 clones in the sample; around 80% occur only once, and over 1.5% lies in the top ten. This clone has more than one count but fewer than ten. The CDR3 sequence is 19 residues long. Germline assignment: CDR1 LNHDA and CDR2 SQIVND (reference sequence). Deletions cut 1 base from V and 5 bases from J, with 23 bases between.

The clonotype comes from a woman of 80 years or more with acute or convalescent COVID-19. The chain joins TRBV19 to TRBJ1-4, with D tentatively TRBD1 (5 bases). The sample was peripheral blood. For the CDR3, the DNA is TGTGCCAGTAGTATAGGTCCAGCCCCAATAGGGGCGAAAAATGAAAAACTGTTTTTT. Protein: CASSIGPAPIGAKNEKLFF. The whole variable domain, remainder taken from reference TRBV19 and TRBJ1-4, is DGGITQSPKYLFRKEGQNVTLSCEQNLNHDAMYWYRQDPGQGLRLIYYSQIVNDFQKGDIAEGYSVSREKKESFPLTVTSAQKNPTAFYLCASSIGPAPIGAKNEKLFFGSGTQLSVL.